This T cell receptor beta chain appears in the sequencing data of a study of PD-1 blockade in mismatch repair-deficient tumors (dated 2017 in TCRdb). Turning to the overall study: Between late 2013 and September 2016, the trial enrolled 86 consecutive patients with 11 to 12 mismatch repair-deficient cancer types, every one of whom had been previously treated and was progressing. Tumor-associated T cell clones were tracked in the peripheral blood of patients responding to PD-1 blockade by deep sequencing of TCR CDR3 regions.

V has 5 bases trimmed and J has 4 bases trimmed; junction bases matching no gene number 7. The CDR3, from cysteine to phenylalanine, totals 14 residues. Solely the CDR3 DNA is kept, with 42 bases framed from the first base. The germline V gene (reference sequence) gives CDR1 as MNHEY and CDR2 as SMNVEV. To note about this clone: Its antigen target is currently unknown. Within one base of it there is no much larger clone, and no base qualities were kept.

The library was built by means of the immunoSEQ multiplex PCR assay. Here the immuneACCESS table is served through TCRdb, limited to in-frame sequences with V and J called. Missing clones are a known gap in these copies; in checked studies unresolved V genes cover under half, and the rest lacks a known reason. The sample table records tens of thousands of clones; approximately 78% of these occur just once. Together, the top ten hold roughly 6% of the sample. For every enrolled patient, mismatch repair deficiency was confirmed by either polymerase chain reaction or immunohistochemistry. TCR sequencing was performed for three patients who responded to pembrolizumab therapy. In the phase II trial, pembrolizumab PD-1 blockade was tested prospectively in advanced mismatch repair-deficient cancers, no matter which tissue of origin the cancers came from. Serial peripheral blood T cell samples were collected before and at multiple times after starting PD-1 blockade. Blood sampling time points were reported as weeks after the first dose of pembrolizumab.

Paper-wide results and their limitations: After pembrolizumab, tumor-resident clones, which were often undetectable in blood before treatment, expanded rapidly and then contracted, generally ahead of radiologic responses.

Specimen: peripheral blood, collected 2 weeks after starting pembrolizumab. The rearranged segments are TRBV27 and TRBJ1-2, with 7 bases aligning to TRBD1. The TCR originated in an adult with mismatch repair-deficient cancer. The sequence in DNA is TGTGCCAGCAGTGTACAGGGGCAGGGCTATGGCTACACCTTC. Its product reads: CASSVQGQGYGYTF.